This record looks at one T cell receptor (beta chain) sequence and its context. The sample comes from a study of technical replicates of blood from a handful of donors. Trimming cost V 5 bases and J 5 bases; bases outside gene matches: 10. CDR1 is SGHTA, CDR2 FQGNSA, per germline. The CDR3 spans 15 residues. Measured with immunoSEQ multiplex PCR; TCRdb has only the in-frame clones, and not every one. The repertoire holds more than 90,000 clones, roughly 95% seen once, with roughly 0.19% in the top ten. Sequenced: T cells isolated from PBMCs. This TCR was sampled from a human donor in good health. The V and J genes are TRBV7-2 and TRBJ1-1, with TRBD1 matching over 8 bases. DNA of the CDR3: TGTGCCAGCAGCCCCTCGCCTCAGGGGGCAACTGAAGCTTTCTTT. Translating gives CASSPSPQGATEAFF.